A single sample gave rise to the 16 T cell receptor beta chains below, sequenced in a study of response to subunit inactivated influenza vaccine. TCRdb called the RT-PCR reads again in MiXCR, with one record for every CDR3 protein. This sample carries 500,000 to 600,000 distinct CDR3 sequences, 10% to 12% of them seen once, and the ten largest clones take 8% to 13%. These records were also assigned to another study, of T cells expressing NK-cell markers. That report adds: TCR beta cDNA was made by 5'RACE template switching with UMIs.

Sequencing was performed on PBMCs from blood, taken on the day of vaccination. The source of these receptors is a man aged 50-59 years who received an inactivated influenza vaccine.

The chain links TRBV7-2 to TRBJ2-3, with no clear D. V was pared by 2 bases and J by 2 bases, with 11 bases between. This CDR3 contains 15 residues. Looked up from germline, CDR1 is SGHTA and CDR2 is FQGNSA. CDR3 DNA: TGTGCCAGCAGCTTAATCGCCAAACCCACAGATACGCAGTATTTT. Translation gives CASSLIAKPTDTQYF.

Only a few counts were recorded for this clonotype. V usage is TRBV4-2 and J usage is TRBJ2-2; D ambiguous. Germline V CDR1 and CDR2: LGHNA, YNFKEQ. There are 14 residues in the CDR3. Trimming left V 0 bases short and J 7 bases short, with 9 bases between. The CDR3 DNA reads TGTGCCAGCAGCCAAGATTTGGTGGGCGGGGAGCTGTTTTTT. This codes for CASSQDLVGGELFF.

This chain joins TRBV4-3 and TRBJ1-1; D gene unclear. Germline V gives CDR1 LGHNA, CDR2 YSLEER. Trimming took off 0 bases at V and 6 bases at J, with 14 bases between the two ends. The CDR3 loop spans 15 amino acids. For the CDR3, the DNA is TGCGCCAGCAGCCAAGATGTCCAAGGGCAGTCTGAAGCTTTCTTT. The encoded protein is CASSQDVQGQSEAFF.

This clonotype was counted only a few times. V gene TRBV6-5 combines with J gene TRBJ1-1; TRBD1 is a possible D gene (5 bases). The CDR3 has 12 residues. CDR1 MNHEY and CDR2 SVGAGI come from the germline V gene. The ends were cut back, 6 bases at V and 7 bases at J, with 12 bases in the middle. DNA for the CDR3: TGTGCCAGCAGCCCAAGTGGGGGTGAAGCTTTCTTT. It translates to CASSPSGGEAFF.

The J gene is TRBJ2-7, the V gene TRBV29-1; weak D call: TRBD1 (6 bases). Trimming shortened V by 4 bases and J by 2 bases, and 18 bases separated the two germline ends. Germline V gene lookup returns CDR1 SQVTM and CDR2 ANQGSEA. This CDR3 region has 15 residues. In DNA, the CDR3 is TGCAGCGTTGTGGTCAGGGGAAAATCCGCCTACGAGCAGTACTTC. Translation: CSVVVRGKSAYEQYF.

The chain joins TRBV7-2 to TRBJ2-7, with D possibly matching TRBD1 (6 bases). CDR1 is SGHTA and CDR2 is FQGNSA in the germline V gene. With 5 bases removed from V and 4 bases from J, the gap between germline ends came to 21 bases. The CDR3 is 16 residues long. The DNA of the CDR3 is TGTGCCAGCAGCCCGCCGAACCGGGGCAGGGGATACGAGCAGTACTTC. Protein sequence: CASSPPNRGRGYEQYF.

The CDR3 DNA reads TGTGCCAGCAGCTCGGCAATAGATACGCAGTATTTT. Its protein product is CASSSAIDTQYF. The V gene is TRBV5-6, the J gene TRBJ2-3; no reliable D call. The V end lost 3 bases, the J end lost 5 bases, and 7 bases lay between the germline ends. Germline-derived CDR1 and CDR2 are SGHDT and YYEEEE. CDR3 length: 12 residues.

This clonotype has only a few counts. This chain links TRBV24-1 with TRBJ1-1; D perhaps matches TRBD1 (5 bases). From germline, CDR1 is KGHDR and CDR2 SFDVKD. V shed 7 bases and J shed 0 bases, with 8 bases lying between them. The CDR3 consists of 13 residues. The CDR3 bases are TGTGCCACCAGGGGGGAGTTGAACACTGAAGCTTTCTTT. Translation: CATRGELNTEAFF.

The V gene is TRBV6-5, the J gene TRBJ2-1, with 10 bases identical to TRBD2. The V segment lost 2 bases and the J segment 5 bases; nucleotides outside the gene matches: 9. The CDR3 length is 17 residues. Germline lookup yields CDR1 MNHEY and CDR2 SVGAGI. The chain's CDR3 is CASSYRLAGVRHNEQFF. CDR3 DNA: TGTGCCAGCAGTTACCGCCTAGCGGGGGTTCGGCACAATGAGCAGTTCTTC.

This clonotype turned up a few times. The rearrangement uses TRBV7-8 and TRBJ2-2; no reliable D call. There are 12 residues in the CDR3. Germline V gene sequence: CDR1 SGHVS, CDR2 FQNEAQ. Deletions cut 4 bases from V and 6 bases from J, with 6 bases between. The DNA of the CDR3 is TGTGCCAGCAGCTCCCTTTCCGGGGAGCTGTTTTTT. This sequence encodes CASSSLSGELFF.

The J gene is TRBJ1-3, the V gene TRBV19; no definite D call. The germline V gene encodes CDR1 LNHDA and CDR2 SQIVND (reference sequence). CDR3 length equals 15 residues. V lost 8 bases and J 7 bases, leaving 21 bases between the germline ends. CDR3 sequence (DNA): TGTGCCAGTGGATCAACAGTGCTGGGCCGCAACACCATATATTTT. It translates to CASGSTVLGRNTIYF.

This clonotype was seen repeatedly, ten times or more. The chain carries TRBV9 and TRBJ2-1; weak D call: TRBD2 (7 bases). The CDR3 is 19 residues long. Germline assignment: CDR1 SGDLS and CDR2 YYNGEE. The V and J ends lost 3 bases and 1 base respectively, with 23 bases between them. The CDR3 sequence is CASSAAIFEGGISYNEQFF. The CDR3 coding sequence is TGTGCCAGCAGCGCGGCTATATTTGAGGGGGGGATTTCCTACAATGAGCAGTTCTTC.

This clonotype turned up a few times. The CDR3 DNA is TGTGCCAGCAGCGTAGAGGTTACTACACAGCAGTTCTTC. Translation gives CASSVEVTTQQFF. V is TRBV9 and J is TRBJ2-1; D unresolved. Germline V lookup: CDR1 SGDLS, CDR2 YYNGEE. This CDR3 contains 13 residues. V dropped 0 bases and J dropped 11 bases, with 12 bases sitting between them.

The CDR3 reads CASSPMGQGSQPQHF. In DNA, the CDR3 is TGTGCCAGCTCACCAATGGGACAGGGCTCCCAGCCCCAGCATTTT. V is TRBV18 and J is TRBJ1-5; 9 nucleotides match TRBD1. This CDR3 is built from 15 residues. Germline V CDR1 and CDR2: KGHSH, LQKENI. The V segment lost 2 bases and the J segment 7 bases; nucleotides outside the gene matches: 6.

This clonotype was counted a few times. The chain employs TRBV7-2 and TRBJ2-3; the D is unclear. The CDR3 loop spans 16 amino acids. Trimming pared 5 bases from V and 1 base from J, leaving 16 bases between. Per germline, CDR1 SGHTA and CDR2 FQGNSA. For the CDR3, the DNA is TGTGCCAGCAGCACCTTATCTAGGATAGGCACAGATACGCAGTATTTT. This translates into CASSTLSRIGTDTQYF.

This clonotype was seen more than once but under ten times. The genes are TRBV9 and TRBJ2-6; 8 bases line up with TRBD1. CDR1 and CDR2 (germline): SGDLS, YYNGEE. The CDR3 runs 18 residues. Trimming cost V 0 bases and J 4 bases; bases outside gene matches: 9. The DNA for the CDR3 is TGTGCCAGCAGCGTAGCCGGGCAGGGGGCGTTCGGGGCCAACGTCCTGACTTTC. It encodes CASSVAGQGAFGANVLTF.